The clone carrying this T cell receptor beta chain was counted a single time. The antigen is undetermined. Assay used: immunoSEQ multiplex PCR; TCRdb lists only in-frame clones, some missing. The sample has millions of clones, roughly 95% seen once. The CDR3 consists of 14 residues. Germline CDR1 and CDR2: MNHNS and SASEGT. The germline V and J ends were trimmed by 5 bases and 11 bases, with 16 bases remaining between them. These data are taken from a study of shared clonotypes between healthy human individuals. Study-wide points: Sample collection involved blood only; tissue repertoires are likely different. Rarefaction exposed incomplete sorted-subset sequencing despite large depth.

This TCR came from a man younger than 30 in good health. The specimen sequenced was naive CD4+ T cells sorted from blood. Subset here: CD45RA+ positively selected. The V call is TRBV6-1, the J call TRBJ1-6; tentatively, D is TRBD1 (6 bases). The DNA for the CDR3 is TGTGCCAGCAGTTCCACAGGGAATTCGACACCCCTCCACTTT. Translation: CASSSTGNSTPLHF.